Following are 12 T cell receptor beta chains from one sample sequenced in a study of CD8+ T cells in alopecia areata. Following RNA extraction, reverse transcription yielded cDNA that acted as the sequencing template. Generated by immunoSEQ multiplex PCR, the TCRdb table keeps only in-frame clones and is missing some. The sample consists of over 85,000 clones, approximately 42% of them appearing once. Sequenced input: CD4+ T cells sorted from blood. The receptors were sampled from a human donor with alopecia areata.

This rearrangement joins TRBV6-6 to TRBJ2-5, with D perhaps TRBD2 (7 bases). The V and J ends lost 5 bases and 5 bases respectively, with 15 bases between them. Germline lookup yields CDR1 MNHNY and CDR2 SVGAGI (reference sequence). This CDR3 is built from 14 residues. The CDR3, as DNA: TGTGCCAGCAGTAAGGGGGGGGTTGTGGAGACCCAGTACTTC. As protein: CASSKGGVVETQYF.

The J gene is TRBJ2-7, the V gene TRBV29-1; the D gene is possibly TRBD1 (6 bases). The germline CDR1 and CDR2 sequences are SQVTM and ANQGSEA. This CDR3 spans 16 amino acids. The ends were cut back, 0 bases at V and 3 bases at J, with 18 bases in the middle. CDR3 amino acids: CSVEDLQGLGNYEQYF. DNA of the CDR3: TGCAGCGTTGAAGATCTTCAGGGGTTGGGGAACTACGAGCAGTACTTC.

This clone appeared a few times. The V and J genes are TRBV5-4 and TRBJ1-6, with D uncertain. V lost 0 bases and J 8 bases, leaving 9 bases between the germline ends. Germline CDR1 is SGHNT and CDR2 is YYREEE (reference sequence). CDR3 length: 14 residues. The CDR3 loop reads CASSLGGGDSPLHF. CDR3 sequence (DNA): TGTGCCAGCAGCTTGGGGGGTGGGGATTCACCCCTCCACTTT.

This chain links TRBV15 with TRBJ2-1, with a weak D call TRBD1 (6 bases). Trimming removed 0 bases at V and 5 bases at J, with 11 bases between. The CDR3 loop spans 15 amino acids. Germline V CDR1 and CDR2: LNHNV, YYDKDF (reference sequence). CDR3 protein: CATSRDPGENNEQFF. DNA of the CDR3: TGTGCCACCAGCAGAGATCCAGGGGAGAACAATGAGCAGTTCTTC.

The chain combines TRBV29-1 with TRBJ2-7; 10 positions agree with TRBD1. Losses at the gene ends were 1 base for V and 5 bases for J; bases not matched to a gene: 2. Per the germline V gene, CDR1 is SQVTM and CDR2 is ANQGSEA. The CDR3 extends over 13 amino acids. Here the CDR3 DNA reads TGCAGCGTTGAAGTGACAGGGGGCAACGAGCAGTACTTC. This translates into CSVEVTGGNEQYF.

The chain has TRBV2 and TRBJ1-2; D is uncertain. CDR1 SNHLY and CDR2 FYNNEI come from the germline V gene. This CDR3 has 12 amino acids. The V end was cut by 7 bases, the J end by 8 bases, with 14 bases between. CDR3 DNA: TGTGCCAGCACTAATGGACGGCACGGCTACACCTTC. This gives the protein CASTNGRHGYTF.

This clone was detected only a few times. The sample has other DNA sequences that encode this CDR3 too. The CDR3 spells CSASPNYGYTF. The DNA of the CDR3 is TGCAGTGCTAGCCCGAACTATGGCTACACCTTC. V usage is TRBV20-1 and J usage is TRBJ1-2, with unresolved D. Germline V CDR1 and CDR2: DFQATT, SNEGSKA (reference sequence). There are 11 residues in the CDR3. V dropped 3 bases and J dropped 2 bases, with 4 bases sitting between them.

The chain has TRBV5-1 and TRBJ2-1; 12 bases match TRBD2. Germline lookup yields CDR1 SGHRS and CDR2 YFSETQ. This CDR3 region has 16 residues. Trimming removed 3 bases from V and 2 bases from J; junction bases left unmatched: 3. In nucleotides, the CDR3 is TGCGCCAGCAGCTCCCGGACTAGCGGGGCCTACAATGAGCAGTTCTTC. As protein: CASSSRTSGAYNEQFF.

The J gene is TRBJ2-3, the V gene TRBV29-1; the match to TRBD1 covers 9 bases. In germline, CDR1 is SQVTM, CDR2 ANQGSEA. The CDR3 totals 14 residues. Losses at the gene ends were 3 bases for V and 1 base for J; bases not matched to a gene: 2. In DNA form, the CDR3 reads TGCAGCGTTGAGGGACAGGGCCGCACAGATACGCAGTATTTT. Translated: CSVEGQGRTDTQYF.

The chain recombines TRBV7-9 with TRBJ1-1; 7 nucleotides line up with TRBD1. With V trimmed by 2 bases and J by 1 base, 4 bases remained unmatched. Germline CDR1 and CDR2: SEHNR and FQNEAQ (reference sequence). This CDR3 region has 15 residues. The CDR3 DNA reads as TGTGCCAGCAGCTTACGGGGACAGAGGAACACTGAAGCTTTCTTT. Translated: CASSLRGQRNTEAFF.

At least ten counts were recorded for this clone. The chain carries TRBV5-4 and TRBJ2-7; TRBD2 might be the D (5 bases). The germline V and J ends were trimmed by 0 bases and 1 base, with 11 bases remaining between them. The length of the CDR3 is 15 residues. Germline V gene sequence: CDR1 SGHNT, CDR2 YYREEE (reference sequence). CDR3 nucleotide sequence: TGTGCCAGCAGCTTGGTTTCCGGACTTTCCTACGAGCAGTACTTC. Protein product: CASSLVSGLSYEQYF.

The gene calls are TRBV5-1 and TRBJ2-7; possible D gene TRBD1, 7 bases. Germline values: CDR1 SGHRS, CDR2 YFSETQ. Trimming took 0 bases from V and 0 from J, leaving 13 bases between them. This CDR3 spans 16 amino acids. CDR3 region: CASSLAGGQNSYEQYF. The CDR3 bases are TGCGCCAGCAGCTTGGCCGGGGGACAGAACTCCTACGAGCAGTACTTC.